These 21 T cell receptor beta chains were sequenced from one sample in a study of cytomegalovirus exposure and HLA in healthy donors. PCR amplification relied on 60 Vbeta primers (plus 13 Jbeta primers). Clones were read by immunoSEQ multiplex PCR, and TCRdb kept only the in-frame ones, dropping some. The table has tens of thousands of clones, around 80% seen once; the top ten hold 0.8% to 1.1%. Sequenced input: PBMCs. These receptors all stem from a male donor in good health and CMV-seronegative.

This sequence joins TRBV9 and TRBJ2-1; tentative D call: TRBD2 (6 bases). CDR3 length equals 17 residues. Germline CDR1 SGDLS, CDR2 YYNGEE. V lost 0 bases and J lost 7, with 20 bases in between. The CDR3 DNA is TGTGCCAGCAGCGTAGCACCGATAGCGGTTCTAGGTAATGAGCAGTTCTTC. Amino acids: CASSVAPIAVLGNEQFF.

The chain combines TRBV9 with TRBJ2-6; D might be TRBD1 (6 bases). Germline lookup yields CDR1 SGDLS and CDR2 YYNGEE. CDR3 size: 19 residues. Trimming took 4 bases from V and 0 from J, leaving 20 bases between them. The CDR3 loop is CASSPRGSGTFSGANVLTF. CDR3 DNA sequence: TGTGCCAGCAGCCCCCGCGGGTCAGGGACATTCTCTGGGGCCAACGTCCTGACTTTC.

V and J are TRBV5-1 and TRBJ2-2, with TRBD2 identical over 10 bases. Germline V gives CDR1 SGHRS, CDR2 YFSETQ. With V trimmed by 5 bases and J by 7 bases, 5 bases remained unmatched. This CDR3 spans 14 amino acids. CDR3 coding DNA: TGCGCCAGCAGTTCGGGACTAGCGAACGGGGAGCTGTTTTTT. This translates into CASSSGLANGELFF.

V is TRBV5-1 and J is TRBJ1-3; the D is unclear. CDR1 and CDR2 from the germline V gene are SGHRS and YFSETQ. CDR3 length equals 13 residues. Trimming took off 2 bases at V and 0 bases at J, with 3 bases between the two ends. The CDR3 sequence: CASSFSSGNTIYF. The DNA for the CDR3 is TGCGCCAGCAGCTTTAGCTCTGGAAACACCATATATTTT.

V and J are TRBV5-4 and TRBJ1-6; the D gene is possibly TRBD1 (5 bases). Germline CDR1 is SGHNT and CDR2 is YYREEE (reference sequence). The CDR3 length is 15 residues. Between the trimmed V and J ends, which lost 5 bases and 6 bases, there was a span of 15 bases. The CDR3 here is CASSTDTWGNSPLHF. In DNA form, the CDR3 reads TGTGCCAGCAGTACGGACACCTGGGGTAATTCACCCCTCCACTTT.

Note on this clone: The identical CDR3 is also encoded by other nucleotide sequences in the sample. The rearrangement joins TRBV5-1 to TRBJ2-7; tentative D call: TRBD1 (6 bases). The V gene lost 3 bases and the J gene lost 1 base, with 14 bases spanning the gap. The CDR3 is 15 amino acids. Germline CDR1 and CDR2: SGHRS and YFSETQ. In DNA, the CDR3 is TGCGCCAGCAGCTCACCTGGACAGCCTTCCTACGAGCAGTACTTC. Encoded protein: CASSSPGQPSYEQYF.

The CDR3 spells CASSTGTGVGEQYF. The CDR3 region has the DNA TGTGCCAGCAGTACCGGGACAGGGGTGGGGGAGCAGTACTTC. V gene TRBV5-4 combines with J gene TRBJ2-7; 10 bases fit TRBD1. The length of the CDR3 is 14 residues. Losses at the gene ends were 5 bases for V and 7 bases for J; bases not matched to a gene: 9. Germline CDR1 reads SGHNT; CDR2 reads YYREEE (reference sequence).

The genes are TRBV6-5 and TRBJ1-1; D is unresolved. V was clipped by 6 bases and J by 6 bases, with 20 bases between them. This CDR3 has 15 amino acids. Germline values: CDR1 MNHEY, CDR2 SVGAGI. The CDR3 DNA is TGTGCCAGCAGCCGTCGACGAAACCGAGGCGCTGAAGCTTTCTTT. Translated: CASSRRRNRGAEAFF.

This clone was found once. The DNA of the CDR3 is TGCGCCAGCAGCTTCGGTACAGATACGCAGTATTTT. The encoded protein is CASSFGTDTQYF. The chain joins TRBV5-1 to TRBJ2-3; D call uncertain. Germline CDR1 and CDR2: SGHRS and YFSETQ. The CDR3 loop spans 12 amino acids. V was shortened by 2 bases and J by 3 bases, with 4 bases between the two germline ends.

Concerning this clone itself: It is unclear where the CDR3 begins or ends on the DNA, so no DNA is shown, and the CDR3 is as TCRdb lists it. The genes are TRBV6-5 and TRBJ1-1; the listed D gene, TRBD1, was not tested against the DNA. CDR1 and CDR2 from the germline V gene are MNHEY and SVGAGI. Both ends counted, the CDR3 spans 14 residues. CDR3 amino acids: CASSSSHSDTEAFF.

The V call is TRBV19, the J call TRBJ1-4; D unresolved. The V gene lost 3 bases and the J gene lost 3 bases, with 14 bases spanning the gap. Germline V gene data show CDR1 as LNHDA and CDR2 as SQIVND (reference sequence). This CDR3 is built from 16 residues. The CDR3 bases are TGTGCCAGTAGTATGGTCTTCCGGGAGGCTAATGAAAAACTGTTTTTT. This encodes CASSMVFREANEKLFF.

The chain is built from TRBV9 and TRBJ2-1; 8 positions match TRBD2. The CDR3 totals 15 residues. Germline V lookup: CDR1 SGDLS, CDR2 YYNGEE. Trimming took 4 bases from V and 3 from J; bases not matched to a gene: 6. CDR3 amino acids: CASSPPGTSYNEQFF. In DNA, the CDR3 is TGTGCCAGCAGCCCCCCGGGGACTAGCTACAATGAGCAGTTCTTC. Full variable domain (outside the CDR3, taken from reference TRBV9 and TRBJ2-1): DSGVTQTPKHLITATGQRVTLRCSPRSGDLSVYWYQQSLDQGLQFLIQYYNGEERAKGNILERFSAQQFPDLHSELNLSSLELGDSALYFCASSPPGTSYNEQFFGPGTRLTVL.

This chain connects TRBV28 to TRBJ1-2; the D is unclear. V dropped 2 bases and J dropped 4 bases, with 11 bases sitting between them. The CDR3 sequence is 14 residues long. CDR1 is MDHEN, CDR2 SYDVKM, per germline. CDR3 DNA: TGTGCCAGCAGTTTACCGGGGTTACCCTATGGCTACACCTTC. This codes for CASSLPGLPYGYTF.

In DNA, the CDR3 is TGTGCCACCAAACGTGCGGGGAACCCTACGCAGTATTTT. It is translated as CATKRAGNPTQYF. The chain links TRBV5-6 to TRBJ2-3, with a possible D match to TRBD2 (6 bases). The CDR3 spans 13 residues. From germline, CDR1 is SGHDT and CDR2 YYEEEE. Trimming removed 9 bases at V and 8 bases at J, with 19 bases between. Filled out from reference TRBV5-6 and TRBJ2-3, the complete variable domain reads DAGVTQSPTHLIKTRGQQVTLRCSPKSGHDTVSWYQQALGQGPQFIFQYYEEEERQRGNFPDRFSGHQFPNYSSELNVNALLLGDSALYLCATKRAGNPTQYFGPGTRLTVL.

The CDR3 DNA follows: TGTGCCAGCTCGTATGCCGGGACAGGGCAAGAGACCCAGTACTTC. Its translation: CASSYAGTGQETQYF. V usage is TRBV18 and J usage is TRBJ2-5; TRBD1 matches 9 bases. The CDR3 contains 15 residues. V was clipped by 6 bases and J by 2 bases; unmatched bases: 7. Per germline, CDR1 KGHSH and CDR2 LQKENI.

The CDR3 loop is CASSEARGTSDYEQYF. CDR3 sequence (DNA): TGTGCCAGCAGTGAAGCAAGGGGGACTAGCGATTACGAGCAGTACTTC. The chain couples TRBV2 to TRBJ2-7; 10 bases are a match to TRBD2. Trimming cost V 0 bases and J 4 bases; bases outside gene matches: 6. The CDR3 has 16 residues. Germline CDR1 is SNHLY and CDR2 is FYNNEI.

The chain combines TRBV18 with TRBJ2-5, with D hard to call. The germline CDR1 and CDR2 sequences are KGHSH and LQKENI. The ends were cut back, 4 bases at V and 0 bases at J, with 3 bases in the middle. There are 12 residues in the CDR3. The DNA for the CDR3 is TGTGCCAGCTCACACTACCAAGAGACCCAGTACTTC. Its protein is CASSHYQETQYF.

The chain has TRBV25-1 and TRBJ1-6; maybe TRBD1 (6 bases). V shed 6 bases and J shed 9 bases, with 15 bases lying between them. Germline V gene data show CDR1 as MGHDK and CDR2 as SYGVNS. There are 14 residues in the CDR3. The DNA of the CDR3 is TGTGCCAGCAGCCAACAGGGACGGGGTTCACCCCTCCACTTT. Its translation: CASSQQGRGSPLHF.

This chain joins TRBV7-9 and TRBJ2-3; 11 bases agree with TRBD2. After removal of 5 bases from V and 3 bases from J, the junction contained 10 bases not matched to a gene. The CDR3 length is 17 residues. CDR1 is SEHNR, CDR2 FQNEAQ, per germline (reference sequence). As DNA, the CDR3 is TGTGCCAGCAGCAGCACTAGCGGGAGCGTCTTTACAGATACGCAGTATTTT. It translates to CASSSTSGSVFTDTQYF.

This chain connects TRBV30 to TRBJ1-1; D uncertain. CDR3 length: 13 residues. Trimming shortened V by 0 bases and J by 3 bases, and 8 bases separated the two germline ends. CDR1 is GTSNPN, CDR2 SVGIG, per germline (reference sequence). The CDR3: CAWSVARDTEAFF. CDR3 nucleotides: TGTGCCTGGAGTGTTGCGAGGGACACTGAAGCTTTCTTT.

This clone was picked up one time. This rearrangement joins TRBV29-1 to TRBJ2-2; D may be TRBD2 (5 bases). Trimming left V 5 bases short and J 9 bases short, with 19 bases between. CDR1 SQVTM and CDR2 ANQGSEA come from the germline V gene. The CDR3 contains 14 residues. The CDR3 bases are TGCAGCGTTATGTTGCGTCGGGGTTCCCGGGAGCTGTTTTTT. The encoded protein is CSVMLRRGSRELFF.